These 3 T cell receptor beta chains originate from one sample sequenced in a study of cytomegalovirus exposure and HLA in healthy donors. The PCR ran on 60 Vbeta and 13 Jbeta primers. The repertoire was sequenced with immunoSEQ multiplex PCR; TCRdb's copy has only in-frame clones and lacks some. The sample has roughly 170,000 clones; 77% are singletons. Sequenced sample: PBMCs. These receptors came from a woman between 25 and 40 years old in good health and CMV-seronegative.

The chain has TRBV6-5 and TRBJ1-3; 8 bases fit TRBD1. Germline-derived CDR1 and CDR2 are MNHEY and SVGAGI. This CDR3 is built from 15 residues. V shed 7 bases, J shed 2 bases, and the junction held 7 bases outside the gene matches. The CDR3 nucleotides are TGTGCCAGCACCAGGGACAGGTATCCTGGAAACACCATATATTTT. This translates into CASTRDRYPGNTIYF.

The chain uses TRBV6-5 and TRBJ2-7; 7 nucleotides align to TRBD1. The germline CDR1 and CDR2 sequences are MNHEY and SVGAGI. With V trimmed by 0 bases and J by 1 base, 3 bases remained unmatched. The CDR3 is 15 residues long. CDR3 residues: CASSYSPGQSYEQYF. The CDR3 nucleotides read TGTGCCAGCAGTTACTCTCCGGGACAGTCCTACGAGCAGTACTTC.

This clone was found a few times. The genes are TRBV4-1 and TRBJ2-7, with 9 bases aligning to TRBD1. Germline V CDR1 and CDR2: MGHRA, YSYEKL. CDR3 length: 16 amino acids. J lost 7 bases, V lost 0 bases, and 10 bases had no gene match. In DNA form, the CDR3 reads TGCGCCAGCAGCCAAGAGGGCTGGACAGGGGCTAATGAGCAGTACTTC. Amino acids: CASSQEGWTGANEQYF.